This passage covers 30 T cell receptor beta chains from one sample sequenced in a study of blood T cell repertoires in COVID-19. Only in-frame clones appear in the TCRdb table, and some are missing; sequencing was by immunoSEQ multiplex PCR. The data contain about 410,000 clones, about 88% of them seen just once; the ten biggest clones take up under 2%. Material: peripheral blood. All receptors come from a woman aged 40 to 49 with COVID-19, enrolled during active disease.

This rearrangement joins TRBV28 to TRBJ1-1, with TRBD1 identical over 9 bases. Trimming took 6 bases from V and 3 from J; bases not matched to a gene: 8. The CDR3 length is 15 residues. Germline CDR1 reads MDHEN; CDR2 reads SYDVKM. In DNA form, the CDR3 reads TGTGCCAGCAGGCCGAGACAGGGGGTGTACACTGAAGCTTTCTTT. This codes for CASRPRQGVYTEAFF.

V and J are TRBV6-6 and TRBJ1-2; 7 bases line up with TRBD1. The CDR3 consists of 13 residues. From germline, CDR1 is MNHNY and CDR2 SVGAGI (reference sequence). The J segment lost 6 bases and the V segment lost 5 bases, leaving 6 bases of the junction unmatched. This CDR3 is CASSPQGNHGYTF. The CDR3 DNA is TGTGCCAGCAGTCCACAGGGGAACCATGGCTACACCTTC.

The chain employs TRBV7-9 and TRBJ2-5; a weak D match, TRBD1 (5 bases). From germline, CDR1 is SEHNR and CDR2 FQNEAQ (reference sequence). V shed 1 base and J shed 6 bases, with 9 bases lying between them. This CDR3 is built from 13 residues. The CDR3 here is CASSLEAGKTQYF. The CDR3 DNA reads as TGTGCCAGCAGCTTAGAGGCAGGGAAGACCCAGTACTTC.

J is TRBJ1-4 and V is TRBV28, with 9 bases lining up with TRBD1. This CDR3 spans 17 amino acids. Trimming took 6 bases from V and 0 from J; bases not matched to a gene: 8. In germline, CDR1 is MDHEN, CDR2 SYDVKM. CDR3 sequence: CASRHRGRTATNEKLFF. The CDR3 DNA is TGTGCCAGCAGACACAGGGGGCGGACAGCAACTAATGAAAAACTGTTTTTT.

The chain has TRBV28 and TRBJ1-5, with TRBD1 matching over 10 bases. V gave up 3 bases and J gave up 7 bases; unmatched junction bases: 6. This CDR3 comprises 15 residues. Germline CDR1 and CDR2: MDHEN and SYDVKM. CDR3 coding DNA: TGTGCCAGCAGTTTTTACGACAGGGGGCTCCAGCCCCAGCATTTT. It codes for CASSFYDRGLQPQHF.

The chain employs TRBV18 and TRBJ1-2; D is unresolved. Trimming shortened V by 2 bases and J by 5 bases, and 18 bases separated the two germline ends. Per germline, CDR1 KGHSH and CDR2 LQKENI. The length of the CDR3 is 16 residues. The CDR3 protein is CASSPLNLQTGYGYTF. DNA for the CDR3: TGTGCCAGCTCACCATTGAATCTTCAGACGGGGTATGGCTACACCTTC.

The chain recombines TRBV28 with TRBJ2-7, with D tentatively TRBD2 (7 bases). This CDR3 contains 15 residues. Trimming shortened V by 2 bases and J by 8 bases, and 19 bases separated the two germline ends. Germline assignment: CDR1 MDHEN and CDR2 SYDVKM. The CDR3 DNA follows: TGTGCCAGCAGTTTACCTGGGGGGGCGGTAGTACAGCAGTACTTC. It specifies CASSLPGGAVVQQYF.

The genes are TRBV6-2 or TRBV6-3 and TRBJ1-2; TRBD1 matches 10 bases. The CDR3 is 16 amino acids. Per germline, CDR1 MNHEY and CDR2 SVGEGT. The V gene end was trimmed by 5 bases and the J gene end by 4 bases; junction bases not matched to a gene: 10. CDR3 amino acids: CASSTRTGQGRYGYTF. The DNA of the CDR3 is TGTGCCAGCAGTACGAGGACGGGACAGGGGCGCTATGGCTACACCTTC.

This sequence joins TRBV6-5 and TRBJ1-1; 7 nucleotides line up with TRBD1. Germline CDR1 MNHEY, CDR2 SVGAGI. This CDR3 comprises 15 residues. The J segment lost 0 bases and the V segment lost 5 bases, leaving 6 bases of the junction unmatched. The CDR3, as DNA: TGTGCCAGCAGTAAAACAGGGGTCATGAACACTGAAGCTTTCTTT. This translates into CASSKTGVMNTEAFF.

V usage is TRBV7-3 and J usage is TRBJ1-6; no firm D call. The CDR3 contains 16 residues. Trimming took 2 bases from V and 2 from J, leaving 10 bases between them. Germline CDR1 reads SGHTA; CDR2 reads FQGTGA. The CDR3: CASSLFSAAYNSPLHF. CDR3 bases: TGTGCCAGCAGCTTATTCAGCGCGGCCTATAATTCACCCCTCCACTTT.

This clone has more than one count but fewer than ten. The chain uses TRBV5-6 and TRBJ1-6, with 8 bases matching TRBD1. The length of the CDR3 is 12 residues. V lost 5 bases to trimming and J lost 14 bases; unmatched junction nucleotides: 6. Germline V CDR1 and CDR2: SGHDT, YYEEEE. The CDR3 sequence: CASSTRQGTLHF. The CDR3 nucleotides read TGTGCCAGCAGTACCCGACAGGGGACCCTCCACTTT.

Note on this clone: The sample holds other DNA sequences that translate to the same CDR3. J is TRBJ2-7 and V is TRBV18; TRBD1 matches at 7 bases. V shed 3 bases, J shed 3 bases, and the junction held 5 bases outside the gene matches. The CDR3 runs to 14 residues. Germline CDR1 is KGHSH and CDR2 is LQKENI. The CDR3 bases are TGTGCCAGCTCACCCCCGGGACAGAGCTACGAGCAGTACTTC. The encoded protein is CASSPPGQSYEQYF.

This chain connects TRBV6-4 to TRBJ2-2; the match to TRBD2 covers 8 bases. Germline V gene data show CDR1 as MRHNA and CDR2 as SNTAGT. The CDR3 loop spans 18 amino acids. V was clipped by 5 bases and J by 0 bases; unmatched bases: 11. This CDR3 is CASSPLLTSGSNTGELFF. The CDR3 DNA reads TGTGCCAGCAGTCCTCTCTTAACTAGCGGATCGAACACCGGGGAGCTGTTTTTT.

CDR3 bases: TGCAGCGGGACAGGGTTGGGGTATGGCTACACCTTC. Translated, it gives CSGTGLGYGYTF. The chain recombines TRBV29-1 with TRBJ1-2; TRBD1 matches at 8 bases. Germline V gene sequence: CDR1 SQVTM, CDR2 ANQGSEA. V lost 7 bases and J lost 5; bases outside the gene matches: 6. This CDR3 has 12 residues.

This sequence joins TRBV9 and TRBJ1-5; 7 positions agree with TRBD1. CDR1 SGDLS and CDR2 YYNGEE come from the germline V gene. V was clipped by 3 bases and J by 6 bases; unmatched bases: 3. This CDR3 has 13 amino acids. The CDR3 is CASSATGIQPQHF. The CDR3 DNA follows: TGTGCCAGCAGCGCGACAGGGATTCAGCCCCAGCATTTT.

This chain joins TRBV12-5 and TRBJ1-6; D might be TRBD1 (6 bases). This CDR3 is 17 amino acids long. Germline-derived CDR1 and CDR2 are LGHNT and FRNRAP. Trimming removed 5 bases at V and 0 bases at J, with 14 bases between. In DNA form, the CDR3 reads TGTGCTAGTGGTAAAGAAACAGGGAGCTCCTATAATTCACCCCTCCACTTT. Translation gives CASGKETGSSYNSPLHF.

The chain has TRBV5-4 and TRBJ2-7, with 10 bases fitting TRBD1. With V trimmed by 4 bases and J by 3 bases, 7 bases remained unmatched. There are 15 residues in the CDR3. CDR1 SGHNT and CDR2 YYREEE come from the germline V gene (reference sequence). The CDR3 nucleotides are TGTGCCAGCAGCGGGGCCGGGACAGGGGACTACGAGCAGTACTTC. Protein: CASSGAGTGDYEQYF.

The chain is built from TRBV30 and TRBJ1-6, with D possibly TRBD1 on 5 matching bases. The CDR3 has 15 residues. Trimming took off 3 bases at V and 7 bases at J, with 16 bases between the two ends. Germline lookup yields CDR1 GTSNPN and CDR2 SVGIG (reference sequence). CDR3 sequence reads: CAWSPTGRRNSPLHF. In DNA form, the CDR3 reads TGTGCCTGGAGCCCAACAGGTCGGCGGAATTCACCCCTCCACTTT.

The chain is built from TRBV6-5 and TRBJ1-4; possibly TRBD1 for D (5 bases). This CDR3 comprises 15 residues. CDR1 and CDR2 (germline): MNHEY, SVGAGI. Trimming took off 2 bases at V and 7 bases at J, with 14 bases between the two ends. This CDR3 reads CASSYVGSGGEKLFF. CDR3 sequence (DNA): TGTGCCAGCAGTTACGTAGGATCCGGGGGTGAAAAACTGTTTTTT.

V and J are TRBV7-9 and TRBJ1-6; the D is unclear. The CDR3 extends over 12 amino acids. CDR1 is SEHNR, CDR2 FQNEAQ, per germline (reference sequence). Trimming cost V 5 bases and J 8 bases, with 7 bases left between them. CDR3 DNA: TGTGCCAGCAGCGACGGGTATTCACCCCTCCACTTT. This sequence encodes CASSDGYSPLHF.

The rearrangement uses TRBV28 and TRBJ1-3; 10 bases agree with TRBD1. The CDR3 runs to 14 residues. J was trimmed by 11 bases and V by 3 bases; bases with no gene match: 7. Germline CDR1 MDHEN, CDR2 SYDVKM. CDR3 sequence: CASSLGQGMVPIYF. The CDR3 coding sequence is TGTGCCAGCAGTTTGGGACAGGGGATGGTCCCCATATATTTT.

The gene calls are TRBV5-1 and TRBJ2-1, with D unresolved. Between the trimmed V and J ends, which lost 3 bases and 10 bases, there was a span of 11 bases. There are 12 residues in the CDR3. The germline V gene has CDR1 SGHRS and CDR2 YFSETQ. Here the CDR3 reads CASSSAQFEQFF. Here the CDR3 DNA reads TGCGCCAGCAGCTCAGCGCAATTCGAGCAGTTCTTC.

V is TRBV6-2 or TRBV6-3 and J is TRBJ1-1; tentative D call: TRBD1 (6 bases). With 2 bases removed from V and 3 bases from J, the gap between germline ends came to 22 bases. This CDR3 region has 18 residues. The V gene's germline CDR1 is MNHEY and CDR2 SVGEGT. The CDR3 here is CASSYDLRADRSDTEAFF. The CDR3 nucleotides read TGTGCCAGCAGTTACGACTTGCGTGCGGACAGATCGGACACTGAAGCTTTCTTT.

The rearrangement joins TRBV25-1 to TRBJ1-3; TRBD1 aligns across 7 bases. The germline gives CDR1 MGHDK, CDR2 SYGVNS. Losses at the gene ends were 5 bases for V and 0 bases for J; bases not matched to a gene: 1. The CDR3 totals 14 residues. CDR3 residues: CASSRTGSGNTIYF. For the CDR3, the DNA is TGTGCCAGCAGTCGGACAGGCTCTGGAAACACCATATATTTT.

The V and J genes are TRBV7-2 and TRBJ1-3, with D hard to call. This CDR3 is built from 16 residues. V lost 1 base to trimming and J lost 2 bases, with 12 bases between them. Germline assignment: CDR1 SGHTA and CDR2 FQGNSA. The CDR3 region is CASSLGPPRAGNTIYF. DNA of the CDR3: TGTGCCAGCAGCTTAGGCCCACCCCGGGCTGGAAACACCATATATTTT.

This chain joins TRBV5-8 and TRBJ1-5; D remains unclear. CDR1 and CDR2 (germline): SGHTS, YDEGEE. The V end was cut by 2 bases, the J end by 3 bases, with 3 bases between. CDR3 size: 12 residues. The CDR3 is CASSFINQPQHF. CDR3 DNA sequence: TGTGCCAGCAGCTTCATCAATCAGCCCCAGCATTTT.

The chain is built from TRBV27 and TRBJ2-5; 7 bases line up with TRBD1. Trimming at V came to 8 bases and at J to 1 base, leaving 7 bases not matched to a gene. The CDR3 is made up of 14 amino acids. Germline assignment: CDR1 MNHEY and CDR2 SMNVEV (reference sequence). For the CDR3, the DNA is TGTGCCAGCCGAAGGGGGCTCCGCCAAGAGACCCAGTACTTC. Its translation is CASRRGLRQETQYF.

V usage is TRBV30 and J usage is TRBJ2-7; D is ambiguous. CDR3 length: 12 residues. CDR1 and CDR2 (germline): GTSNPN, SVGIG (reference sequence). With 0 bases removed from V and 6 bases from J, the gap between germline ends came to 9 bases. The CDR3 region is CAWSVGRAEQYF. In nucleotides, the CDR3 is TGTGCCTGGAGTGTTGGGCGCGCCGAGCAGTACTTC.

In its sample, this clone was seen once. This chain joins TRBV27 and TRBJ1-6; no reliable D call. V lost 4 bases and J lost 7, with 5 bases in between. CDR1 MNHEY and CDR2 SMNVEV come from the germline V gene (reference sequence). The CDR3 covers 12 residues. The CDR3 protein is CASSSGNSPLHF. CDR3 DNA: TGTGCCAGCAGTTCGGGAAATTCACCCCTCCACTTT.

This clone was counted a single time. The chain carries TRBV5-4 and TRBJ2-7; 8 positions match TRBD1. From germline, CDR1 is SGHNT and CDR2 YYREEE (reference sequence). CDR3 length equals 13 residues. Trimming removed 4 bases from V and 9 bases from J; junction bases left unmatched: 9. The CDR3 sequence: CASSDAGGWVQYF. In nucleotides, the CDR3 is TGTGCCAGCAGCGATGCAGGGGGCTGGGTGCAGTACTTC.